This T cell receptor beta chain appears in the sequencing data of a study of T cells in Graves' hyperthyroidism and ophthalmopathy. The overall study: Blood was drawn when the patient was first diagnosed and still untreated.

This clonotype was seen many times. Amplified TCR beta CDR3 regions came from RNA transcripts. TCR CDR3 underwent first-round RT-PCR with the HTBI primer set. TCRdb itself ran the multiplex PCR reads through MiXCR, one entry per CDR3 protein. Found here are approximately 570,000 distinct CDR3 sequences, 20% of them singletons; the top ten hold approximately 50%. V lost 0 bases, J lost 7 bases, and 27 bases lay in between. The germline gives CDR1 MNHNS, CDR2 SASEGT. The CDR3 sequence is 19 residues long. This receptor was obtained from a man in his forties with Graves' ophthalmopathy. Sequencing was carried out using blood. J is TRBJ2-5 and V is TRBV6-1, with D possibly matching TRBD1 (5 bases). CDR3 residues: CASSEADIRQGVFTGTQYF. CDR3 nucleotides: TGTGCCAGCAGTGAAGCGGACATCCGCCAAGGGGTTTTCACGGGGACCCAGTACTTC.